The 19 T cell receptor beta chains below come from one sample, sequenced in a study of blood T cell repertoires in COVID-19. Profiling relied on immunoSEQ multiplex PCR, and the TCRdb table lists in-frame clones only, not all of them. Of over 140,000 clones in the sample, over 60% were seen once. Material: PBMCs or T cells enriched from blood (not recorded which). The receptor set was obtained from a woman aged 50 to 60 who had recovered from COVID-19.

The CDR3 reads CAWSVMDTQYF. CDR3 bases: TGTGCCTGGAGTGTCATGGATACGCAGTATTTT. The V and J genes are TRBV30 and TRBJ2-3; no clear D gene. This CDR3 is built from 11 residues. Germline values: CDR1 GTSNPN, CDR2 SVGIG (reference sequence). Trimming took off 0 bases at V and 6 bases at J, with 4 bases between the two ends.

This clone has only a few counts. V and J are TRBV30 and TRBJ2-3, with 10 bases that match TRBD2. V gave up 3 bases and J gave up 2 bases; unmatched junction bases: 5. The CDR3 is 15 amino acids. The germline V gene has CDR1 GTSNPN and CDR2 SVGIG (reference sequence). The CDR3 DNA follows: TGTGCCTGGAGGGCGAGCGGGAGGGACACAGATACGCAGTATTTT. This translates into CAWRASGRDTDTQYF.

The chain is built from TRBV12-3 or TRBV12-4 and TRBJ2-7; maybe TRBD2 (5 bases). CDR3 length: 13 amino acids. The germline V and J ends were trimmed by 5 bases and 0 bases, with 8 bases remaining between them. As DNA, the CDR3 is TGTGCCAGCAGTACCCGGGACTCCTACGAGCAGTACTTC. Its protein is CASSTRDSYEQYF.

The chain employs TRBV30 and TRBJ1-2, with D hard to call. CDR3 length: 14 amino acids. V was cut by 4 bases and J by 2 bases, with 14 bases left in between. Germline lookup yields CDR1 GTSNPN and CDR2 SVGIG (reference sequence). The CDR3 loop reads CAWISDTRNYGYTF. CDR3 coding DNA: TGTGCCTGGATTTCAGACACGCGAAACTATGGCTACACCTTC.

The chain joins TRBV7-9 to TRBJ2-5, with a tentative D call TRBD2 (5 bases). CDR1 is SEHNR and CDR2 is FQNEAQ in the germline V gene (reference sequence). V lost 1 base and J lost 5, with 14 bases in between. The CDR3 spans 15 residues. Here the CDR3 DNA reads TGTGCCAGCAGCTTAGTGACGGGGAGTGGGGAGACCCAGTACTTC. The encoded protein is CASSLVTGSGETQYF.

The chain links TRBV9 to TRBJ2-7, with a weak D call TRBD2 (5 bases). Between the trimmed V and J ends, which lost 1 base and 6 bases, there was a span of 11 bases. The CDR3 totals 13 residues. Germline V gene data show CDR1 as SGDLS and CDR2 as YYNGEE. The CDR3 loop is CASSVTWAGEQYF. Written as DNA, the CDR3 is TGTGCCAGCAGCGTAACATGGGCGGGCGAGCAGTACTTC.

The chain has TRBV3-1 (or the pseudogene TRBV3-2) and TRBJ1-1; 7 bases line up with TRBD1. The V gene end was trimmed by 2 bases and the J gene end by 5 bases; junction bases not matched to a gene: 11. The CDR3 has 16 amino acids. Per germline, CDR1 LGHDT and CDR2 YNNKEL (reference sequence). In DNA form, the CDR3 reads TGTGCCAGCAGCCAATTCACAGGGGCCTTGGGGACTGAAGCTTTCTTT. Residues: CASSQFTGALGTEAFF.

The chain combines TRBV29-1 with TRBJ1-1; 8 nucleotides line up with TRBD1. With V trimmed by 7 bases and J by 0 bases, 4 bases remained unmatched. Germline V lookup: CDR1 SQVTM, CDR2 ANQGSEA. The CDR3 spans 13 residues. CDR3 DNA: TGCAGCGGGACAGGGACGGTGAACACTGAAGCTTTCTTT. Its protein is CSGTGTVNTEAFF.

The J gene is TRBJ1-6, the V gene TRBV5-1; 10 nucleotides match TRBD1. V lost 3 bases and J lost 10; bases outside the gene matches: 10. This CDR3 region has 16 residues. Germline V gene data show CDR1 as SGHRS and CDR2 as YFSETQ. The CDR3 reads CASSSDRDRGRSPLHF. In nucleotides, the CDR3 is TGCGCCAGCAGCTCCGACCGGGACAGGGGTAGGTCACCCCTCCACTTT.

The chain combines TRBV11-3 with TRBJ2-1, with 9 bases identical to TRBD2. The V segment lost 3 bases and the J segment 8 bases; nucleotides outside the gene matches: 14. Germline CDR1 and CDR2: SGHNT and YENEEA. The CDR3 runs 17 residues. CDR3: CASSFNRGGAYSDEQFF. The CDR3, as DNA: TGTGCCAGCAGCTTCAACCGCGGGGGGGCATATTCAGATGAGCAGTTCTTC.

The chain is built from TRBV2 and TRBJ2-7; D is undetermined. The CDR3 contains 13 residues. Per germline, CDR1 SNHLY and CDR2 FYNNEI. V was shortened by 7 bases and J by 6 bases, with 16 bases between the two germline ends. DNA of the CDR3: TGTGCCAGCACCCACGCCAGGTTAAGCGAGCAGTACTTC. Protein product: CASTHARLSEQYF.

This clone was detected a few times. At one boundary the junction diverges from the germline segment, which might be a read error. This chain joins TRBV18 and TRBJ1-4; 8 bases align to TRBD1. CDR1 and CDR2 from the germline V gene are KGHSH and LQKENI. The CDR3 runs 17 residues. The CDR3 DNA reads as TGTGCCAGCTCACCTAGGAGTTCGACAGGGGATAATGGAAAACTGTTTTTT. It is translated as CASSPRSSTGDNGKLFF.

This chain links TRBV13 with TRBJ2-5; D gene ambiguous. The CDR3 runs to 13 residues. V lost 4 bases to trimming and J lost 0 bases, with 6 bases between them. Germline CDR1 reads PRHDT; CDR2 reads FYEKMQ (reference sequence). The CDR3 here is CASSSRYQETQYF. In DNA form, the CDR3 reads TGTGCCAGCAGCTCCCGGTACCAAGAGACCCAGTACTTC.

The rearrangement links TRBV5-1 to TRBJ1-4; 8 bases match TRBD1. Trimming removed 5 bases from V and 8 bases from J; junction bases left unmatched: 11. In germline, CDR1 is SGHRS, CDR2 YFSETQ. The CDR3 is made up of 15 amino acids. As DNA, the CDR3 is TGCGCCAGCAGTTTCGGACAGGGTATGAGGGAAAAACTGTTTTTT. It encodes CASSFGQGMREKLFF.

This clone was counted only a few times. The chain combines TRBV19 with TRBJ2-5; a possible D gene is TRBD1 (6 bases). CDR1 LNHDA and CDR2 SQIVND come from the germline V gene (reference sequence). This CDR3 contains 14 residues. V was pared by 5 bases and J by 5 bases, with 15 bases between. Here the CDR3 reads CASSASGVLETQYF. CDR3 sequence (DNA): TGTGCCAGTAGTGCTTCAGGGGTTCTGGAGACCCAGTACTTC. The variable domain in full, with the rest retrieved from reference TRBV19 and TRBJ2-5, is DGGITQSPKYLFRKEGQNVTLSCEQNLNHDAMYWYRQDPGQGLRLIYYSQIVNDFQKGDIAEGYSVSREKKESFPLTVTSAQKNPTAFYLCASSASGVLETQYFGPGTRLLVL.

This chain connects TRBV19 to TRBJ1-5; D ambiguous. Germline V CDR1 and CDR2: LNHDA, SQIVND (reference sequence). V lost 7 bases to trimming and J lost 2 bases, with 15 bases between them. There are 15 residues in the CDR3. The CDR3 is CASTPRGMGNQPQHF. In DNA, the CDR3 is TGTGCCAGTACCCCTCGGGGTATGGGCAATCAGCCCCAGCATTTT.

This chain links TRBV10-3 with TRBJ1-3; D unresolved. V was cut by 0 bases and J by 0 bases, with 12 bases left in between. The CDR3 has 17 amino acids. Per the germline V gene, CDR1 is ENHRY and CDR2 is SYGVKD. This chain's CDR3 is CAISESLAASSGNTIYF. In DNA form, the CDR3 reads TGTGCCATCAGTGAGTCGCTGGCGGCCAGCTCTGGAAACACCATATATTTT.

In regard to this clone: Other DNA sequences from this sample encode an identical CDR3 as well. The chain joins TRBV5-6 to TRBJ1-5; TRBD1 might be the D (5 bases). V lost 4 bases, J lost 5 bases, and 13 bases lay in between. CDR1 is SGHDT and CDR2 is YYEEEE in the germline V gene. This CDR3 spans 14 amino acids. The CDR3 is CASSLGWGDQPQHF. CDR3 DNA sequence: TGTGCCAGCAGCCTTGGGTGGGGGGATCAGCCCCAGCATTTT.

The sample holds one count of this clone. V and J are TRBV5-6 and TRBJ1-2; 8 nucleotides match TRBD1. CDR1 is SGHDT and CDR2 is YYEEEE in the germline V gene. V lost 2 bases, J lost 8 bases, and 8 bases stayed unmatched. CDR3 length: 14 residues. CDR3 in amino acids: CASSFWQGAGGYTF. The DNA of the CDR3 is TGTGCCAGCAGCTTTTGGCAGGGGGCAGGAGGCTACACCTTC.